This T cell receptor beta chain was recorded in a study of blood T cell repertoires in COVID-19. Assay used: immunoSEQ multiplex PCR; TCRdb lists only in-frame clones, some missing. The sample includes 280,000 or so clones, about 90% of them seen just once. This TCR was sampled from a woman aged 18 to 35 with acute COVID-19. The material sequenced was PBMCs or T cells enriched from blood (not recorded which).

The CDR3, as DNA: TGTGCCAGCAGCCAAAGGGAGCTAGCCAAAAACATTCAGTACTTC. This sequence encodes CASSQRELAKNIQYF. V and J are TRBV4-2 and TRBJ2-4, with D possibly matching TRBD2 (5 bases). The CDR3 loop spans 15 amino acids. Trimming took off 2 bases at V and 0 bases at J, with 8 bases between the two ends. CDR1 is LGHNA and CDR2 is YNFKEQ in the germline V gene.